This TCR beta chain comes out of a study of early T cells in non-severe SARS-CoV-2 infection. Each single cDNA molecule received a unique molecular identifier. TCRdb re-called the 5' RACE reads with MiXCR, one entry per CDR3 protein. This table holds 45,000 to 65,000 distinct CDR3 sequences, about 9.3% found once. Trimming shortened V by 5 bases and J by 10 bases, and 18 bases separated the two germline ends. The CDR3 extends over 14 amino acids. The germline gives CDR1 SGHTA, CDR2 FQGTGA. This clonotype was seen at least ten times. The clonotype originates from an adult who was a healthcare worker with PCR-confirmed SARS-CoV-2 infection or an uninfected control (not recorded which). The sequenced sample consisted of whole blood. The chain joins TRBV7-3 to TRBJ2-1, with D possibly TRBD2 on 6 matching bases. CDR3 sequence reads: CASSPNMRGTEQFF. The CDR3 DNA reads TGTGCCAGCAGCCCTAACATGCGCGGGACCGAGCAGTTCTTC.